This passage covers 11 T cell receptor beta chains from one sample sequenced in a study of blood T cell repertoires in COVID-19 (dated by TCRdb to about 2020). The library was prepared using the immunoSEQ multiplex PCR assay. TCRdb carries this immuneACCESS record with in-frame sequences only. Its versions omit some clonotypes, under half of them owing to an unresolved V gene in the studies checked, with the rest unexplained. Here the sample has 50,000 to 55,000 clones; about nine tenths occur a single time. The ten largest clones add up to approximately 2.6% of the sample. Sequenced: peripheral blood. The receptor set was obtained from an elderly man with acute or convalescent COVID-19.

CDR3 sequence reads: CASSIVTGGRAGANVLTF. CDR3 DNA sequence: TGTGCCAGTAGTATAGTCACGGGCGGCAGGGCTGGGGCCAACGTCCTGACTTTC. The V gene is TRBV19, the J gene TRBJ2-6; a weak D match, TRBD1 (5 bases). The CDR3 is made up of 18 amino acids. Germline V gene sequence: CDR1 LNHDA, CDR2 SQIVND (reference sequence). The V and J ends lost 1 base and 2 bases respectively, with 15 bases between them.

This sequence joins TRBV14 and TRBJ2-6, with TRBD1 matching over 11 bases. Looked up from germline, CDR1 is SGHDN and CDR2 is FVKESK. V gave up 2 bases and J gave up 1 base; unmatched junction bases: 7. This CDR3 region has 19 residues. In nucleotides, the CDR3 is TGTGCCAGCAGCCAATCCCGGACAGGGGGCAATTCTGGGGCCAACGTCCTGACTTTC. Translation: CASSQSRTGGNSGANVLTF.

V gene TRBV5-1 combines with J gene TRBJ1-5; 7 nucleotides line up with TRBD1. V was pared by 7 bases and J by 0 bases, with 7 bases of the junction left unmatched. Germline values: CDR1 SGHRS, CDR2 YFSETQ. The CDR3 contains 15 residues. CDR3 coding DNA: TGCGCCAGCTCCCGTCAGGGGGATAGCAATCAGCCCCAGCATTTT. It is translated as CASSRQGDSNQPQHF.

A few counts support this clone. This sequence joins TRBV19 and TRBJ1-6; 9 bases map to TRBD1. V was pared by 7 bases and J by 4 bases, with 8 bases of the junction left unmatched. CDR1 is LNHDA, CDR2 SQIVND, per germline (reference sequence). This CDR3 comprises 16 residues. Here the CDR3 DNA reads TGTGCCAGTAAGATGGGACAGGGATTTTATAATTCACCCCTCCACTTT. It is translated as CASKMGQGFYNSPLHF.

This clone was observed a single time. The chain couples TRBV27 to TRBJ2-1, with 10 bases that match TRBD1. Germline V gene lookup returns CDR1 MNHEY and CDR2 SMNVEV (reference sequence). The ends lost 2 bases at V and 3 bases at J; junction bases unmatched: 4. The CDR3 totals 16 residues. The CDR3 nucleotides are TGTGCCAGCAGTTTACCCGGGACAGGGGACTACAATGAGCAGTTCTTC. Residues: CASSLPGTGDYNEQFF.

The J gene is TRBJ1-1, the V gene TRBV16, with D hard to call. CDR1 and CDR2 from the germline V gene are KGHSY and FQNENV. The V and J ends lost 1 base and 1 base respectively, with 13 bases between them. There are 16 residues in the CDR3. The CDR3 bases are TGTGCCAGCAGCCAATGGCCCGGGAGTGGGAACACTGAAGCTTTCTTT. It translates to CASSQWPGSGNTEAFF.

CDR3 nucleotides: TGTGCCAGTAGTGTGGACAGGGGCTCATACGAGCAGTACTTC. Translated, it gives CASSVDRGSYEQYF. The chain couples TRBV19 to TRBJ2-7, with 9 bases fitting TRBD1. Germline loops: CDR1 LNHDA, CDR2 SQIVND (reference sequence). CDR3 length: 14 residues. The V gene end was trimmed by 5 bases and the J gene end by 4 bases; junction bases not matched to a gene: 6. Supplemented by reference TRBV19 and TRBJ2-7, the full variable domain reads DGGITQSPKYLFRKEGQNVTLSCEQNLNHDAMYWYRQDPGQGLRLIYYSQIVNDFQKGDIAEGYSVSREKKESFPLTVTSAQKNPTAFYLCASSVDRGSYEQYFGPGTRLTVT.

V is TRBV5-1 and J is TRBJ1-2, with 10 bases lining up with TRBD1. The CDR3 extends over 16 amino acids. V gave up 4 bases and J gave up 3 bases; unmatched junction bases: 9. Germline lookup yields CDR1 SGHRS and CDR2 YFSETQ. The CDR3 protein is CASSTKRTGGDYGYTF. The CDR3, as DNA: TGCGCCAGCAGCACGAAGAGGACAGGGGGGGACTATGGCTACACCTTC.

This chain connects TRBV28 to TRBJ2-3, with TRBD1 matching 8 bases. The J segment lost 4 bases and the V segment lost 6 bases, leaving 3 bases of the junction unmatched. The germline gives CDR1 MDHEN, CDR2 SYDVKM. The CDR3 is 13 amino acids. The CDR3 sequence is CASSQGASDTQYF. As DNA, the CDR3 is TGTGCCAGCAGCCAGGGGGCCTCAGATACGCAGTATTTT.

This clone was detected only a few times. The chain employs TRBV7-9 and TRBJ1-6, with 8 bases identical to TRBD1. This CDR3 is 14 amino acids long. V shed 5 bases, J shed 10 bases, and the junction held 7 bases outside the gene matches. Germline lookup yields CDR1 SEHNR and CDR2 FQNEAQ (reference sequence). The CDR3 region has the DNA TGTGCCAGCAGCAAGGGACAGGAGAACTCACCCCTCCACTTT. Residues: CASSKGQENSPLHF.

This clone showed up just once. The chain carries TRBV12-3 or TRBV12-4 and TRBJ1-2; no firm D call. The ends were cut back, 4 bases at V and 4 bases at J, with 10 bases in the middle. This CDR3 comprises 13 residues. The CDR3 DNA sequence: TGTGCCAGCAGTTCTCCTCGAGGCTATGGCTACACCTTC. It is translated as CASSSPRGYGYTF.